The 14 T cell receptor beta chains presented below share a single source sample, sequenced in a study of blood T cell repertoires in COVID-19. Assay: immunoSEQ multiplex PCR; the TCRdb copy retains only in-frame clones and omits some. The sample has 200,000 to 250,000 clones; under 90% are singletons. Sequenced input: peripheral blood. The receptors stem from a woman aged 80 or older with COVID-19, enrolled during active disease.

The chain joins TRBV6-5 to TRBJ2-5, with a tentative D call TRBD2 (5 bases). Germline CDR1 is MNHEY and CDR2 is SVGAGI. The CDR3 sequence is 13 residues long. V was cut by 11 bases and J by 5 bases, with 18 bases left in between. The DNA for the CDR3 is TGTGCCTCCTCCCCGACCTGGGAGGAGACCCAGTACTTC. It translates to CASSPTWEETQYF.

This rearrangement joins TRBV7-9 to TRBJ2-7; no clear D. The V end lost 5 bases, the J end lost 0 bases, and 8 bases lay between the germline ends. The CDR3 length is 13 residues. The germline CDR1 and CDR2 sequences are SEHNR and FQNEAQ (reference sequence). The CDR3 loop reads CASSETTSYEQYF. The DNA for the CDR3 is TGTGCCAGCAGCGAAACTACCTCCTACGAGCAGTACTTC.

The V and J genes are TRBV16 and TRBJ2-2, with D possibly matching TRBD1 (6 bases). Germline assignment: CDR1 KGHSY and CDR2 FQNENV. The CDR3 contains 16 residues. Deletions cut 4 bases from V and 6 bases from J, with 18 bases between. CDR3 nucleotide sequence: TGTGCCAGCAGCCCGCAGTTGTCAGGACAGCCCGGGGAGCTGTTTTTT. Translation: CASSPQLSGQPGELFF.

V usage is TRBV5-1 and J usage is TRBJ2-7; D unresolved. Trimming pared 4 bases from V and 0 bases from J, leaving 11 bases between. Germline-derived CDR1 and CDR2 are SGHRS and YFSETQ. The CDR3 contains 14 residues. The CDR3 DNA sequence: TGCGCCAGCAGCCGCGCCACGAGCTCCTACGAGCAGTACTTC. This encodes CASSRATSSYEQYF.

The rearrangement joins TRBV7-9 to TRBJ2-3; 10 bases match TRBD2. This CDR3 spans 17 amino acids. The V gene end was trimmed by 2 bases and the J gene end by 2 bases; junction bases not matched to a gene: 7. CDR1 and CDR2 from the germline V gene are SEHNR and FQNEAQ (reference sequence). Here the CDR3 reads CASSLLSSGRVTDTQYF. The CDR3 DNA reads TGTGCCAGCAGCTTACTATCCAGCGGGAGGGTCACAGATACGCAGTATTTT.

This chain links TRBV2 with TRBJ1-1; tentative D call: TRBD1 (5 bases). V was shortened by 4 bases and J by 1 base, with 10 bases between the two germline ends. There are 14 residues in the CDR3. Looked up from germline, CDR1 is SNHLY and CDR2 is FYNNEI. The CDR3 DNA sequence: TGTGCCAGCAGTGCTATTCAGGGGAACACTGAAGCTTTCTTT. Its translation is CASSAIQGNTEAFF.

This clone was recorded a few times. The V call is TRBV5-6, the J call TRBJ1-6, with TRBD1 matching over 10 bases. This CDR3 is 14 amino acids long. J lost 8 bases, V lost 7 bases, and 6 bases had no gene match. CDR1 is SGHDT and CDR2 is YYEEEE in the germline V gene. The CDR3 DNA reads TGTGCCAGCGGGGCGGACAGGGGGTATTCACCCCTCCACTTT. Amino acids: CASGADRGYSPLHF.

The DNA of the CDR3 is TGTGCCATCACCTCCGACAGGGACACCTACGAGCAGTACTTC. This encodes CAITSDRDTYEQYF. V and J are TRBV10-3 and TRBJ2-7; 7 positions agree with TRBD1. The CDR3 covers 14 residues. V trimming: 7 bases; J trimming: 2 bases; junction bases outside the gene matches: 8. The germline V gene has CDR1 ENHRY and CDR2 SYGVKD.

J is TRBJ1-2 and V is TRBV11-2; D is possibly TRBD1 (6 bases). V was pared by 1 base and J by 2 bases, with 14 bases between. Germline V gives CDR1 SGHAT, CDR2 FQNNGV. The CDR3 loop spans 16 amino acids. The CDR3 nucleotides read TGTGCCAGCAGCTTAGGGGAGGGGGAAGACAACTATGGCTACACCTTC. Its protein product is CASSLGEGEDNYGYTF.

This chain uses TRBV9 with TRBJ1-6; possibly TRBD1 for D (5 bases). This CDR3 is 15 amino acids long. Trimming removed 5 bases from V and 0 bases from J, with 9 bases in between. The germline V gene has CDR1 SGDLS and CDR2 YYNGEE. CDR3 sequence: CASSAGGSYNSPLHF. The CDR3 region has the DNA TGTGCCAGCAGTGCCGGGGGCTCCTATAATTCACCCCTCCACTTT.

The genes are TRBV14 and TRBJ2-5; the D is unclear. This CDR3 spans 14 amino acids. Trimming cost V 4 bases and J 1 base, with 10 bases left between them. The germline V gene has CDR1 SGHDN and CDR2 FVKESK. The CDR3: CASSLSGFQETQYF. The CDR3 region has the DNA TGTGCCAGCAGCCTCTCCGGTTTCCAAGAGACCCAGTACTTC.

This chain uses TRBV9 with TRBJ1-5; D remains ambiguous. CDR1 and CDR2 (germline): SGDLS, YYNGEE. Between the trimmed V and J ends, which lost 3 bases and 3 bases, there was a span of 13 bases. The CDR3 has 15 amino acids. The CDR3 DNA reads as TGTGCCAGCAGCGCCGATCCCAGTCCCAATCAGCCCCAGCATTTT. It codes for CASSADPSPNQPQHF.

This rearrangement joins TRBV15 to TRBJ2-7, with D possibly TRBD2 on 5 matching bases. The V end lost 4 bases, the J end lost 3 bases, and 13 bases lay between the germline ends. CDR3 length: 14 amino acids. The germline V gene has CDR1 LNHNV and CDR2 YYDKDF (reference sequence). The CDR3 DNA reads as TGTGCCACCAGCACTAGCTCTAGAATCTACGAGCAGTACTTC. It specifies CATSTSSRIYEQYF. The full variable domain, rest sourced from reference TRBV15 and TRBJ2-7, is DAMVIQNPRYQVTQFGKPVTLSCSQTLNHNVMYWYQQKSSQAPKLLFHYYDKDFNNEADTPDNFQSRRPNTSFCFLDIRSPGLGDTAMYLCATSTSSRIYEQYFGPGTRLTVT.

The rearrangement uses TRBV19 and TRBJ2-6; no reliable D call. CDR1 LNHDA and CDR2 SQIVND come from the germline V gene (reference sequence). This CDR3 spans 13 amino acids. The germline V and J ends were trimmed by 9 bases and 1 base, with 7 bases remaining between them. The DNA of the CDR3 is TGTGCCAGCACGAGGTCTGGGGCCAACGTCCTGACTTTC. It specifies CASTRSGANVLTF.